This T cell receptor beta chain comes out of a study of cytomegalovirus exposure and HLA in healthy donors. General observations from the study: Near-uniform donor sequencing depth was presumed by presence/absence analyses. Rarity held for most TCR sequences, but there were some public TCRs that occurred in many donors. About 180 TCR beta chains were listed as cytomegalovirus-associated. A later analysis showed TCR association rates differing by HLA locus, peaking at DRB1 and lowest at HLA-C.

Comments on this clone: Its antigen is unidentified.

This CDR3 is built from 15 residues. J gave up 3 bases and V 6 bases, and 7 bases lay outside the gene matches. The V gene's germline CDR1 is SGHRS and CDR2 YFSETQ. The study ran its PCR with 60 Vbeta and 13 Jbeta primers. TCRdb's copy holds only in-frame clones and misses some; the assay was immunoSEQ multiplex PCR. The table includes over 70,000 clones, approximately 60% detected once. The clonotype originates from a woman aged 45-60 years in good health and CMV-seropositive. Specimen: PBMCs. The chain employs TRBV5-1 and TRBJ2-3; 10 bases line up with TRBD2. CDR3 loop: CASTRSGGTTDTQYF. CDR3 DNA: TGCGCCAGCACCCGTAGCGGGGGGACAACAGATACGCAGTATTTT.